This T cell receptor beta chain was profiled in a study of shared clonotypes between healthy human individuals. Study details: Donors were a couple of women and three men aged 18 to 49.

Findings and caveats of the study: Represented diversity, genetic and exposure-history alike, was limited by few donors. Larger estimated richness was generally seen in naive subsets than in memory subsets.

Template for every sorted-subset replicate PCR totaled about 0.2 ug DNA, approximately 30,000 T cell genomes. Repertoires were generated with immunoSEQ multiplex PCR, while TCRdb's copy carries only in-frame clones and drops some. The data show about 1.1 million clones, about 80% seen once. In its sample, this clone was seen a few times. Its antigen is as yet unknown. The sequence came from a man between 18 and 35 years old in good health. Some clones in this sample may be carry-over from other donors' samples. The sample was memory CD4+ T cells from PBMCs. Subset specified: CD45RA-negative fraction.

CDR3 in amino acids: CASRGLESNQPQHF. DNA of the CDR3: TGTGCCAGCAGGGGGCTGGAGAGCAATCAGCCCCAGCATTTT. The V call is TRBV6-5, the J call TRBJ1-5, with D tentatively TRBD1 (5 bases). There are 14 residues in the CDR3. Germline assignment: CDR1 MNHEY and CDR2 SVGAGI. Trimming pared 6 bases from V and 1 base from J, leaving 10 bases between.